This TCR beta chain derives from a study of radiotherapy plus CTLA-4 blockade in lung cancer. The repertoire was sequenced with immunoSEQ multiplex PCR; TCRdb's copy has only in-frame clones and lacks some. The sample lists 26,000 or so clones, over 75% occurring once. The CDR3 is 15 residues long. Trimming removed 2 bases from V and 3 bases from J, with 13 bases in between. Per the germline V gene, CDR1 is MNHEY and CDR2 is SVGAGI. About this clone: Its antigen is currently unknown.

CTLA-4 blockade with ipilimumab, together with focal radiation, was given to patients with chemo-refractory metastatic non-small-cell lung cancer. General observations from the study: According to reports, early shifts in blood T cell clones, alongside interferon-beta, forecast response most accurately. Blood saw expansion of tumor-derived TCR clones after radiotherapy plus ipilimumab.

The chain uses TRBV6-5 and TRBJ1-1; possibly TRBD1 for D (5 bases). The sequencing used peripheral blood, collected from a patient treated with radiotherapy plus ipilimumab. This sequence was found in a human donor with non-small cell lung cancer who had stable disease on radiotherapy plus ipilimumab. The CDR3 region has the DNA TGTGCCAGCAGTTACGGGAGGGGCCGGGACACTGAAGCTTTCTTT. Amino acid sequence: CASSYGRGRDTEAFF.